A selection of T cell receptor beta chains follows, all from one sample in a study of response to subunit inactivated influenza vaccine. TCRdb ran MiXCR on the RT-PCR reads and lists one entry per CDR3 protein. The repertoire holds 600,000 to 850,000 distinct CDR3 sequences, with less than 15% as singletons. This material consisted of PBMCs from blood, taken 14 days before vaccination. Receptor source: a man in his forties or fifties who received an inactivated influenza vaccine. Each CDR3 is given with its conserved first and last residue. Fields, in order: V gene, CDR3 protein.

TRBV24-1	CATSDTSGTGSYEQYF
TRBV7-2	CASSLLVSSGGEQFF
TRBV4-3	CASSQDGLAGVDTQYF
TRBV5-1	CASSLAAQQETQYF
TRBV11-2	CASSLVAQPQHF
TRBV29-1	CSVDPRQDGYTF
TRBV20-1	CSARAGQETQYF
TRBV7-2	CASSSQGVNSPLHF
TRBV6-1	CASTPTGVLYNEQFF
TRBV27	CASSPDSGSGNTIYF
TRBV10-3	CAISESPLAGGGTGELFF
TRBV7-2	CASSPLRGTNSPLHF
TRBV20-1	CSARTRQGPTYNEQFF
TRBV4-3	CASSQEPQGAYNEQLF
TRBV20-1	CSARDFGRSNQPQHF
TRBV3-1	CASSQPFLGNTGELFF
TRBV20-1	CSASGGVHNQPQHF
TRBV12-3/TRBV12-4	CASSLGSVLHF
TRBV6-5	CASSSRVWDTDTQYF
TRBV7-8	CASSFWDREAYEQYF
TRBV20-1	CSASPGQGRQYF
TRBV18	CASSEGAGNEQFF
TRBV29-1	CSVGLTGDEQFF
TRBV10-3	CAISGGALDTQYF
TRBV20-1	CSARIQGGTEAFF
TRBV5-6	CASSKGTSGVQETQYF
TRBV5-1	CASKDRGGSSYNEQFF
TRBV20-1	CSARDNGRADNEQFF
TRBV5-5	CASSRDVEEKLFF
TRBV12-3/TRBV12-4	CASSIERATGVTGELFF
TRBV30	CAWKSHQRYEQYF
TRBV7-6	CASSLLAGGNTDTQYF